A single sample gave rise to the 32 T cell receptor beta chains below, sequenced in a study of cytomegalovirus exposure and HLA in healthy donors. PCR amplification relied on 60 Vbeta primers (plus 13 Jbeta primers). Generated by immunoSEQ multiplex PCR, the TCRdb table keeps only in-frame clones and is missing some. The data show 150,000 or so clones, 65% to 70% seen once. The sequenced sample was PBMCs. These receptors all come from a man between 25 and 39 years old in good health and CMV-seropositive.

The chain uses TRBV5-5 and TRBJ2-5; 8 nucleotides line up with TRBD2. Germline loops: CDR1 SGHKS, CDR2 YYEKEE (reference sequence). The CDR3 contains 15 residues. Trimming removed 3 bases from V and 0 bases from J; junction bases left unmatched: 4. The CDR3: CASSWASGYQETQYF. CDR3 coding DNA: TGTGCCAGCAGCTGGGCTAGCGGGTACCAAGAGACCCAGTACTTC.

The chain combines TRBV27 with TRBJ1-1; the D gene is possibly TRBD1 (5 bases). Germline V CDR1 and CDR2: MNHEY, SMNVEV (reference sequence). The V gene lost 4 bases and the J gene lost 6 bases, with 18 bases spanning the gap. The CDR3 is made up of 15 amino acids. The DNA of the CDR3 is TGTGCCAGCAGTTCTGGGGCAGAAACCCCCTCTGAAGCTTTCTTT. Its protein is CASSSGAETPSEAFF.

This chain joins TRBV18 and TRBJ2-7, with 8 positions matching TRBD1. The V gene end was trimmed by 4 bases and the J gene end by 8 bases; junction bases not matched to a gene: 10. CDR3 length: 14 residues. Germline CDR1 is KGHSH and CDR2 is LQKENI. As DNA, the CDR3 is TGTGCCAGCTCACGGGACCCGACAGGGGACAAGCAGTACTTC. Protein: CASSRDPTGDKQYF.

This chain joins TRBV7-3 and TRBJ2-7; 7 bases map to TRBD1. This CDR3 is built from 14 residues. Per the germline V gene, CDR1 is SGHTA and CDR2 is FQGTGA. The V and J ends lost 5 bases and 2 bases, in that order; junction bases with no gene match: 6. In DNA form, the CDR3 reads TGTGCCAGCAGCACCCCCGGGACAGCCTACGAGCAGTACTTC. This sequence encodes CASSTPGTAYEQYF.

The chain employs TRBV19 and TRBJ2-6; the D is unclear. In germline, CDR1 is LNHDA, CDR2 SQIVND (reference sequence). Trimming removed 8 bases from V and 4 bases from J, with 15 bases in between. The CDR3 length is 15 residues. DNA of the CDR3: TGTGCCAGTCGGGTGTCCGGATCCGGGGCCAACGTCCTGACTTTC. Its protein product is CASRVSGSGANVLTF.

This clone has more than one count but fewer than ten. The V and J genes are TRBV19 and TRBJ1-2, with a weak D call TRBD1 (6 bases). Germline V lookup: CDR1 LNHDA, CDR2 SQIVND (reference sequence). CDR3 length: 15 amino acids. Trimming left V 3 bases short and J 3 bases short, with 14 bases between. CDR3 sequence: CASSIPRGADYGYTF. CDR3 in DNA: TGTGCCAGTAGTATTCCCAGGGGCGCAGACTATGGCTACACCTTC. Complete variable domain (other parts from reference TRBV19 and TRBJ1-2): DGGITQSPKYLFRKEGQNVTLSCEQNLNHDAMYWYRQDPGQGLRLIYYSQIVNDFQKGDIAEGYSVSREKKESFPLTVTSAQKNPTAFYLCASSIPRGADYGYTFGSGTRLTVV.

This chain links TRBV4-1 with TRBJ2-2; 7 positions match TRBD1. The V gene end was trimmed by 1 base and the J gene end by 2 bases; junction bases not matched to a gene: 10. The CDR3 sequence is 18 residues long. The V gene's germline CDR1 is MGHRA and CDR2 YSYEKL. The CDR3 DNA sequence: TGCGCCAGCAGCCAAGTCAAAGGGGGCATAGGTAACACCGGGGAGCTGTTTTTT. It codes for CASSQVKGGIGNTGELFF.

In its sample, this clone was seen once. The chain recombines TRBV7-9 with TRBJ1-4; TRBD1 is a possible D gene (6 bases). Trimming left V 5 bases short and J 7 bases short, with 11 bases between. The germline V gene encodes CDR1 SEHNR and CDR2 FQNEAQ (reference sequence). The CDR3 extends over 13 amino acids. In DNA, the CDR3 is TGTGCCAGCAGCCCTAACAGGGTTGAAAAACTGTTTTTT. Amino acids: CASSPNRVEKLFF.

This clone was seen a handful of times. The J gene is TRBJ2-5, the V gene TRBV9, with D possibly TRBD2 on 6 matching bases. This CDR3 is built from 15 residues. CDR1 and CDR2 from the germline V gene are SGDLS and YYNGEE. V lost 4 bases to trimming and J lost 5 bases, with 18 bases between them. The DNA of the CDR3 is TGTGCCAGCAGCCTCTTGACGGGAGTTGGGGAGACCCAGTACTTC. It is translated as CASSLLTGVGETQYF.

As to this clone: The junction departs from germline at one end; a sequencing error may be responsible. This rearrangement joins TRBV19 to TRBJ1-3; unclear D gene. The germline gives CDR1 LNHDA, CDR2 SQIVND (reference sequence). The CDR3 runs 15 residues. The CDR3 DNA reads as TGTGCCACCACCTTGTCGAGTTACTCTGCAAACACCATATATTTT. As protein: CATTLSSYSANTIYF.

CDR3 coding DNA: TGTGCCAGCAGCTCGAGCGAATACAAGGCCATAGCGTTTTTT. Translating gives CASSSSEYKAIAFF. The V gene is TRBV11-3, the J gene TRBJ1-4; D is ambiguous. This CDR3 has 14 amino acids. Germline V gene data show CDR1 as SGHNT and CDR2 as YENEEA. The V end was cut by 4 bases, the J end by 16 bases, with 22 bases between. Looking up the rest from reference TRBV11-3 and TRBJ1-4 gives the full variable domain: EAGVVQSPRYKIIEKKQPVAFWCNPISGHNTLYWYLQNLGQGPELLIRYENEEAVDDSQLPKDRFSAERLKGVDSTLKIQPAELGDSAVYLCASSSSEYKAIAFFGSGTQLSVL.

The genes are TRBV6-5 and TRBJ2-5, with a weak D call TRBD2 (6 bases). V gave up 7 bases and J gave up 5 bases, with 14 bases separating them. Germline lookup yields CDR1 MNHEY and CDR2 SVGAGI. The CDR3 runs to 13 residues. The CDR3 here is CASTRDWAETQYF. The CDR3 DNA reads TGTGCCAGCACCCGGGACTGGGCGGAGACCCAGTACTTC.

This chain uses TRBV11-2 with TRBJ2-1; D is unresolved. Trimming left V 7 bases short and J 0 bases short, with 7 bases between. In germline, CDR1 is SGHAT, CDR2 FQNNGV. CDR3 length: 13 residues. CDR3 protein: CASTSPSYNEQFF. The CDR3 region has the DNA TGTGCCAGCACCTCCCCCTCCTACAATGAGCAGTTCTTC.

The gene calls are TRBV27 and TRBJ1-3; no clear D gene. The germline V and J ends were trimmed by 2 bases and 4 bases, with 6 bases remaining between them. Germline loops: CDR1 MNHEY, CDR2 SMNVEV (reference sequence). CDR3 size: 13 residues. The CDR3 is CASSLNRGNTIYF. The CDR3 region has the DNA TGTGCCAGCAGTTTAAACAGAGGAAACACCATATATTTT.

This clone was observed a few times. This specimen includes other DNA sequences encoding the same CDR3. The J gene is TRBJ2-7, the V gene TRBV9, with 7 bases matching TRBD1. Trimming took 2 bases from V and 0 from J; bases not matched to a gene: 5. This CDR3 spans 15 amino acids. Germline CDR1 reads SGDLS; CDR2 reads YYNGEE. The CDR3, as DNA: TGTGCCAGCAGCGTGGCGGCAGGGGGCTCCTACGAGCAGTACTTC. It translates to CASSVAAGGSYEQYF.

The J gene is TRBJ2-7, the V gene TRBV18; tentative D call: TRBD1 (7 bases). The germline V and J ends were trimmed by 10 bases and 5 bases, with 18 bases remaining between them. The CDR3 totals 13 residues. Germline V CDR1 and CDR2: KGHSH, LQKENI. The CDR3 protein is CATRNGGGHEQYF. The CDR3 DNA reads TGTGCCACCCGAAACGGAGGGGGCCACGAGCAGTACTTC.

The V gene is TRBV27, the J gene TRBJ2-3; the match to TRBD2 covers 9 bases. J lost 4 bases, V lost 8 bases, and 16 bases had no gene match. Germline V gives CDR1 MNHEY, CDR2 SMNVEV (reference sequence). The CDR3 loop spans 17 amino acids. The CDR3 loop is CASHSGGRAIGSDTQYF. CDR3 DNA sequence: TGTGCCAGCCACAGCGGCGGGAGGGCCATTGGGTCAGATACGCAGTATTTT.

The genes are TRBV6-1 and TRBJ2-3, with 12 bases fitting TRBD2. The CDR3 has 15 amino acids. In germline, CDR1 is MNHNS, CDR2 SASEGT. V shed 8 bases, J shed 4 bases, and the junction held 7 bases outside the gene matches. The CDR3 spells CASPLLAGGSDTQYF. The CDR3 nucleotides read TGTGCCAGCCCTTTGCTAGCGGGAGGGTCAGATACGCAGTATTTT.

The DNA of the CDR3 is TGTGCCAGCAGCTCAACAGTGAACTATGGCTACACCTTC. Amino acids: CASSSTVNYGYTF. The gene calls are TRBV6-1 and TRBJ1-2; D not certain. V gave up 6 bases and J gave up 2 bases, with 10 bases separating them. The germline CDR1 and CDR2 sequences are MNHNS and SASEGT. The CDR3 consists of 13 residues.

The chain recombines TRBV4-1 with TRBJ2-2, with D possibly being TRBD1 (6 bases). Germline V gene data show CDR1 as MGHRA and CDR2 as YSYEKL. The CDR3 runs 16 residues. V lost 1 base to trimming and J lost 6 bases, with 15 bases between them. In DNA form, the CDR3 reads TGCGCCAGCAGCCAAGTAGAACAGGGCAGAGCCGGGGAGCTGTTTTTT. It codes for CASSQVEQGRAGELFF.

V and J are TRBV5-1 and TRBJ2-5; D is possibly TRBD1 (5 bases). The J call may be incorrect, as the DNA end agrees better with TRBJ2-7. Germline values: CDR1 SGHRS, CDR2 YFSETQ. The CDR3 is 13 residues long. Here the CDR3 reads CASSRPDSYEQYF. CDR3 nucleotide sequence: TGCGCCAGCAGCCGACCTGACAGCTACGAGCAGTACTTC.

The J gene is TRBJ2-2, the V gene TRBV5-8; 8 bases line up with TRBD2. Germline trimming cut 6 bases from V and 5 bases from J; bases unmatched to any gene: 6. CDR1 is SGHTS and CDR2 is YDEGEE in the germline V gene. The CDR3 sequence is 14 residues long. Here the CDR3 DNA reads TGTGCCAGCACTTATCGCGGGGGGACCGGGGAGCTGTTTTTT. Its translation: CASTYRGGTGELFF.

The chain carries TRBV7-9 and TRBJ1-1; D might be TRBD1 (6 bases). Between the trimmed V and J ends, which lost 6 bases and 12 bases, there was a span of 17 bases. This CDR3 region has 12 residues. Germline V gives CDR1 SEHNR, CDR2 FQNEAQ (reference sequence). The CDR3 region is CASRLGGGVSFF. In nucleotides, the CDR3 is TGTGCCAGCAGGTTGGGAGGGGGGGTTTCTTTCTTT.

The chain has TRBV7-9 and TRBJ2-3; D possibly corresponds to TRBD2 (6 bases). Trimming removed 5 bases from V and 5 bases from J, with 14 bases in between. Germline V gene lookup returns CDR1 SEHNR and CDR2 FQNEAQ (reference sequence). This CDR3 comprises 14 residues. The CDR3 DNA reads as TGTGCCAGCAGCCTTCGGGAGAAAATAGATACGCAGTATTTT. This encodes CASSLREKIDTQYF.

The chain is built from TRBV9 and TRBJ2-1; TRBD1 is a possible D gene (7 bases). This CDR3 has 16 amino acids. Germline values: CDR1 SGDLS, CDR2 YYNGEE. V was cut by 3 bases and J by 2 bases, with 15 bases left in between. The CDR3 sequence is CASSARPGGTYNEQFF. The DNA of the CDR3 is TGTGCCAGCAGCGCCCGCCCAGGGGGGACCTACAATGAGCAGTTCTTC.

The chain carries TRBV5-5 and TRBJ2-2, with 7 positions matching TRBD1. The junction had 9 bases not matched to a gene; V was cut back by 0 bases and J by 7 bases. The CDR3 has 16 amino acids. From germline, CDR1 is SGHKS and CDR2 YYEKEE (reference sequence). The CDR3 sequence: CASSLAYRGRDGELFF. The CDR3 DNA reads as TGTGCCAGCAGCTTGGCTTACAGGGGTCGGGACGGGGAGCTGTTTTTT.

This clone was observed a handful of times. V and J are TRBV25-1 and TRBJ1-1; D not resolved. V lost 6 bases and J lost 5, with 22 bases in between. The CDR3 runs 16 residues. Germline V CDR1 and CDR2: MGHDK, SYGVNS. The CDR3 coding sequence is TGTGCCAGCAGCGCGGTCGGGTCCTCCCGGGGAACTGAAGCTTTCTTT. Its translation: CASSAVGSSRGTEAFF.

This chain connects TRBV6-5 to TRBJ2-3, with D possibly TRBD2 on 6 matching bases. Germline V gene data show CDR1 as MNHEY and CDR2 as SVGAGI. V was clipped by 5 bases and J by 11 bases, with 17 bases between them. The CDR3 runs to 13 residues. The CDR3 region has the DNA TGTGCCAGCAGTGAACGTATAGGGAGGATGCAGTATTTT. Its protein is CASSERIGRMQYF.

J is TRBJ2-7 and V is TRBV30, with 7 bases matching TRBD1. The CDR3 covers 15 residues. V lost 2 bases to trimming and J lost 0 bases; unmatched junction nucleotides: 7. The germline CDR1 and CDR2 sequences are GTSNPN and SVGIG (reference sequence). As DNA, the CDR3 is TGTGCCTGGAGTTCGTCGGGACAGTTCTCCTACGAGCAGTACTTC. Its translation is CAWSSSGQFSYEQYF.

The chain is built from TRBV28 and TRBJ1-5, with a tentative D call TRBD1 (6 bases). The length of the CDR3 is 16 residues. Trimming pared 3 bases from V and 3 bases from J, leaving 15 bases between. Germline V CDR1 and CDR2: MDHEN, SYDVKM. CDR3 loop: CASSLPGGNINQPQHF. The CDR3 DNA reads TGTGCCAGCAGTTTGCCGGGGGGCAATATCAATCAGCCCCAGCATTTT.

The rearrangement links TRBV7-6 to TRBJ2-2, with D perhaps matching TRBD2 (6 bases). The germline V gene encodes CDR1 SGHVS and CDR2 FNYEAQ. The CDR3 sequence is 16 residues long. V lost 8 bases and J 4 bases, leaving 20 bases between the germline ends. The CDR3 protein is CASVAVGDYGTGELFF. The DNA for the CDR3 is TGTGCCAGCGTAGCGGTGGGCGACTACGGCACCGGGGAGCTGTTTTTT.

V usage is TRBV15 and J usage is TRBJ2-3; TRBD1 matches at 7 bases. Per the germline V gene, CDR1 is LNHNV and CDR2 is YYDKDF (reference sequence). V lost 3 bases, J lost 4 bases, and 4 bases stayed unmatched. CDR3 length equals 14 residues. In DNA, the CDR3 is TGTGCCACCAGCAGCGACAGGGTGGCAGATACGCAGTATTTT. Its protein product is CATSSDRVADTQYF.